These 4 T cell receptor beta chains were sequenced from one sample in a study of T cells in Graves' hyperthyroidism and ophthalmopathy. The source material, RNA transcripts, was used to amplify TCR beta CDR3 regions. First-round RT-PCR of the TCR CDR3 relied on the HTBI primer set. TCRdb reanalysed the multiplex PCR reads using MiXCR and keeps one entry per CDR3 protein. The sample consists of 600,000 to 700,000 distinct CDR3 sequences, roughly 14% of them appearing once. Sequencing was done on a sample of blood. The origin of the receptors is a woman aged 40-49 years with Graves' ophthalmopathy.

The rearrangement uses TRBV6-2 or TRBV6-3 and TRBJ1-1, with D perhaps TRBD1 (6 bases). CDR3 length equals 14 residues. Germline CDR1 is MNHEY and CDR2 is SVGEGT. The germline V and J ends were trimmed by 8 bases and 1 base, with 14 bases remaining between them. The CDR3: CASREGERNTEAFF. The CDR3 coding sequence is TGTGCCAGCCGAGAGGGGGAGAGGAACACTGAAGCTTTCTTT.

This clonotype was observed at least ten times. V gene TRBV19 combines with J gene TRBJ2-2; tentatively, D is TRBD1 (5 bases). The CDR3 runs to 15 residues. The ends were cut back, 4 bases at V and 3 bases at J, with 12 bases in the middle. CDR1 and CDR2 (germline): LNHDA, SQIVND (reference sequence). The chain's CDR3 is CASSTPGHYTGELFF. The DNA for the CDR3 is TGTGCCAGTAGTACGCCAGGACACTACACCGGGGAGCTGTTTTTT.

The chain combines TRBV20-1 with TRBJ2-5, with TRBD2 matching 7 bases. Germline CDR1 DFQATT, CDR2 SNEGSKA (reference sequence). V shed 5 bases and J 1 base; nucleotides not matched to a gene: 13. The CDR3 is made up of 16 amino acids. The CDR3 DNA is TGCAGTGCTGAAGTATTCGCGGCTAGCGGCCAAGAGACCCAGTACTTC. Protein: CSAEVFAASGQETQYF.

This clonotype occurred a few times. It may be a read error: a sequence one base away is much more abundant. The genes are TRBV13 and TRBJ1-1; D uncertain. Germline CDR1 is PRHDT and CDR2 is FYEKMQ (reference sequence). The CDR3 loop spans 15 amino acids. V dropped 1 base and J dropped 3 bases, with 12 bases sitting between them. The chain's CDR3 is CASSLVTRRDTEAFF. The CDR3 nucleotides read TGTGCCAGCAGCTTAGTCACCAGACGGGACACTGAAGCTTTCTTT.